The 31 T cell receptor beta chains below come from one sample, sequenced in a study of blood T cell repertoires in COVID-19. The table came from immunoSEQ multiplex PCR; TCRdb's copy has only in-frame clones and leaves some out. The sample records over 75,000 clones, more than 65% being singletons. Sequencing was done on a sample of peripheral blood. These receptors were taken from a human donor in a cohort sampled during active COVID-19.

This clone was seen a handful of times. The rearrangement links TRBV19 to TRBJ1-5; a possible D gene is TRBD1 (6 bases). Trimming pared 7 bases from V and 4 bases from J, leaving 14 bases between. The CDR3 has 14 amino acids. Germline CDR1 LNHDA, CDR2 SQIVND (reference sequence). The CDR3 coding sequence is TGTGCCAGTACAATCCGGGACACAAATCAGCCCCAGCATTTT. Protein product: CASTIRDTNQPQHF.

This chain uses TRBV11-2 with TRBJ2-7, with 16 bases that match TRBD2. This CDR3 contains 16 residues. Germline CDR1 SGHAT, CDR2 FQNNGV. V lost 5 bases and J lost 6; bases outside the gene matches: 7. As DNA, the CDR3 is TGTGCCAGCAGCCAGGGGACTAGCGGGAGGGCCCCCGAGCAGTACTTC. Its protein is CASSQGTSGRAPEQYF.

The chain's CDR3 is CASSLLQGLGSPLHF. CDR3 sequence (DNA): TGTGCCAGCAGTTTACTCCAGGGGTTAGGTTCACCCCTCCACTTT. V gene TRBV28 combines with J gene TRBJ1-6; perhaps TRBD1 as D (6 bases). V lost 2 bases and J 9 bases, leaving 14 bases between the germline ends. The V gene's germline CDR1 is MDHEN and CDR2 SYDVKM. CDR3 length: 15 amino acids. Drawing the rest from reference TRBV28 and TRBJ1-6, the complete variable domain is DVKVTQSSRYLVKRTGEKVFLECVQDMDHENMFWYRQDPGLGLRLIYFSYDVKMKEKGDIPEGYSVSREKKERFSLILESASTNQTSMYLCASSLLQGLGSPLHFGNGTRLTVT.

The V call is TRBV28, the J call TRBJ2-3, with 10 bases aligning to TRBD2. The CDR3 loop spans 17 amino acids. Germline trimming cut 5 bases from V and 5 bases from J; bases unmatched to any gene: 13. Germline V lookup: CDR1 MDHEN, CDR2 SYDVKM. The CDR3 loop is CASSPRISGGYRDTQYF. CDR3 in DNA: TGTGCCAGCAGTCCCCGTATTAGCGGGGGGTATCGAGATACGCAGTATTTT.

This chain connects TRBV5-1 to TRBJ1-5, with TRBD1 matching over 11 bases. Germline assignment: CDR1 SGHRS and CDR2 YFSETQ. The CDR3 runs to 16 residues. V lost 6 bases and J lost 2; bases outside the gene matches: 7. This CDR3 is CASIWTGGDGNQPQHF. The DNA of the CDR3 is TGCGCCAGCATCTGGACAGGGGGCGACGGCAATCAGCCCCAGCATTTT.

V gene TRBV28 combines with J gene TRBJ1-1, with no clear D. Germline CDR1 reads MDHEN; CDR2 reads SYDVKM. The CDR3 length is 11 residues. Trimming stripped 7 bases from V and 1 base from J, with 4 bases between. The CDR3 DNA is TGTGCCAGCATCGGGAACACTGAAGCTTTCTTT. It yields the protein CASIGNTEAFF.

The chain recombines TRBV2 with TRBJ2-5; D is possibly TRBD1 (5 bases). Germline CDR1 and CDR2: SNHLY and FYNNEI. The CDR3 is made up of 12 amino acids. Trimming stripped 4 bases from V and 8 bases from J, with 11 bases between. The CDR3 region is CASSGAGRTQYF. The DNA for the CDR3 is TGTGCCAGCAGTGGGGCAGGGCGCACCCAGTACTTC.

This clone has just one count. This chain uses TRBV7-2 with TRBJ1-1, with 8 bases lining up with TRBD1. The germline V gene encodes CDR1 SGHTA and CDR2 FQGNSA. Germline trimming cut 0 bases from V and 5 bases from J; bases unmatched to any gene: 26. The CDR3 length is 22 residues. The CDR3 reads CASSLAGSSAGRGQPYVTEAFF. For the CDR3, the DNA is TGTGCCAGCAGCTTAGCGGGTAGTTCGGCCGGCAGGGGGCAACCCTATGTTACTGAAGCTTTCTTT.

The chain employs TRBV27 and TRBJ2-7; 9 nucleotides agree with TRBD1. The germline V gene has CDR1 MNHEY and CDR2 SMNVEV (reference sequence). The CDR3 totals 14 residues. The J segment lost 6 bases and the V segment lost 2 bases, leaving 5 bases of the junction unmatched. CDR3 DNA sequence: TGTGCCAGCAGTTTAATACAGGGGGCCTCCGAGCAGTACTTC. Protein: CASSLIQGASEQYF.

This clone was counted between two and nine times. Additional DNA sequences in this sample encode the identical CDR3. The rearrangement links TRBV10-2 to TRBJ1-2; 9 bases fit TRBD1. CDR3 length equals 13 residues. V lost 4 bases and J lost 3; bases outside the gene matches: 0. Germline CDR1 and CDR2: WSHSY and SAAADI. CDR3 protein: CASSGTGDYGYTF. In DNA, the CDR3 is TGCGCCAGCAGTGGGACAGGGGACTATGGCTACACCTTC.

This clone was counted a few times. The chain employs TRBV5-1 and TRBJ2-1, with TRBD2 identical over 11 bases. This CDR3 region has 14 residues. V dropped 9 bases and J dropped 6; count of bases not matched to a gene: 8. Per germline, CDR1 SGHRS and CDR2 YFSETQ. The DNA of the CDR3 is TGCGCCACCACCACGACTAGCGGGGCCAATGAGCAGTTCTTC. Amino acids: CATTTTSGANEQFF.

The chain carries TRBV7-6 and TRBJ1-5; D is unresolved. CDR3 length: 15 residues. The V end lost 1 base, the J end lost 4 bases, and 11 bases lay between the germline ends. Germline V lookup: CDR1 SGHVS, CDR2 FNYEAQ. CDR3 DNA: TGTGCCAGCAGCTTAGGCCCAGGCCGAAATCAGCCCCAGCATTTT. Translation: CASSLGPGRNQPQHF.

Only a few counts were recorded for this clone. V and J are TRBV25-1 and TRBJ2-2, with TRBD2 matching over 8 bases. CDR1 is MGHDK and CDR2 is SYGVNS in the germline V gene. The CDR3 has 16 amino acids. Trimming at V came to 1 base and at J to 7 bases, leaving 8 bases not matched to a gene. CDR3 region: CASSESGSGKNGELFF. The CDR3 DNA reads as TGTGCCAGCAGTGAATCGGGTAGCGGGAAGAACGGGGAGCTGTTTTTT. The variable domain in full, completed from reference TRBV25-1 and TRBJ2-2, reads EADIYQTPRYLVIGTGKKITLECSQTMGHDKMYWYQQDPGMELHLIHYSYGVNSTEKGDLSSESTVSRIRTEHFPLTLESARPSHTSQYLCASSESGSGKNGELFFGEGSRLTVL.

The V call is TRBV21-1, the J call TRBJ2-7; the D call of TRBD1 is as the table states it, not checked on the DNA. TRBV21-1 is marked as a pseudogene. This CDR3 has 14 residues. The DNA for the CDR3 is TGTGCCAGCAGCAAAAGAGAAGGGGTCAACGAGCAGTACTTC. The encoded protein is CASSKREGVNEQYF.

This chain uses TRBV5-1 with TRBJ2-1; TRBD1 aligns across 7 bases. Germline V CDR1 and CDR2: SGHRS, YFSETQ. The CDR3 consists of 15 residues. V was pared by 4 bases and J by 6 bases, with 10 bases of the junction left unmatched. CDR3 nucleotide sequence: TGCGCCAGCAGCCCTGACAGGGTTAAGGGCAATGAGCAGTTCTTC. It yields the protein CASSPDRVKGNEQFF. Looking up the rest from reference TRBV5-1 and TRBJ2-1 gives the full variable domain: KAGVTQTPRYLIKTRGQQVTLSCSPISGHRSVSWYQQTPGQGLQFLFEYFSETQRNKGNFPGRFSGRQFSNSRSEMNVSTLELGDSALYLCASSPDRVKGNEQFFGPGTRLTVL.

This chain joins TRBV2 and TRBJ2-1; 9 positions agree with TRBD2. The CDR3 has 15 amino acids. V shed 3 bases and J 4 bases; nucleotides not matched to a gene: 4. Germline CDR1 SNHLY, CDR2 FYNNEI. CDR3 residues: CASSETSGRYNEQFF. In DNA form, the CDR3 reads TGTGCCAGCAGTGAGACTAGCGGAAGATACAATGAGCAGTTCTTC.

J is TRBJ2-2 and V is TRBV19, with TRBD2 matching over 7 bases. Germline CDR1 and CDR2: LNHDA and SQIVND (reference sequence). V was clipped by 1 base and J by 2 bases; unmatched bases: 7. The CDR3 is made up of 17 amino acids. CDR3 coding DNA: TGTGCCAGTAGTATAGTAACGGGCGGGAGAAACACCGGGGAGCTGTTTTTT. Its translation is CASSIVTGGRNTGELFF.

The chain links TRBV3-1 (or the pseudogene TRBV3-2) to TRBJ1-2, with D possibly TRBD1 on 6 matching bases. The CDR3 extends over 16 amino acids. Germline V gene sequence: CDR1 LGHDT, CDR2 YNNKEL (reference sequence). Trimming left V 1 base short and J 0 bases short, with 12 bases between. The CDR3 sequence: CASSQGPQGTNYGYTF. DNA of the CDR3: TGTGCCAGCAGCCAAGGGCCGCAGGGGACTAACTATGGCTACACCTTC.

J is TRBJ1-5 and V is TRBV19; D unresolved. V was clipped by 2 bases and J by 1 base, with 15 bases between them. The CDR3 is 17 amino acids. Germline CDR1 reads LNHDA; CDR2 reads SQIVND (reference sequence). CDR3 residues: CASSIRSDAGSNQPQHF. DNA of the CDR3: TGTGCCAGTAGTATACGGTCAGATGCGGGGAGCAATCAGCCCCAGCATTTT.

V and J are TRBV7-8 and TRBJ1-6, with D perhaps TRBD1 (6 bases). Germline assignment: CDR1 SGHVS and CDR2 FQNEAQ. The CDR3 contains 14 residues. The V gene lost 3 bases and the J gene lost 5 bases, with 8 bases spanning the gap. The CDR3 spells CASSFRQDNSPLHF. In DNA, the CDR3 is TGTGCCAGCAGCTTCCGACAGGATAATTCACCCCTCCACTTT.

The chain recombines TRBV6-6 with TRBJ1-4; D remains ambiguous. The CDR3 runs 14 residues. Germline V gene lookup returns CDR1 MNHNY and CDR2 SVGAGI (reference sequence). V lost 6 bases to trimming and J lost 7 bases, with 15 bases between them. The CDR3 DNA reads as TGTGCCAGCAGGCTAGGTATTATTGTTGAAAAACTGTTTTTT. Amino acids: CASRLGIIVEKLFF.

The CDR3 nucleotides are TGTGCCACCAGTGATTTTGGGACAGGGGATTTCGGGGAGACCCAGTACTTC. Translating it yields CATSDFGTGDFGETQYF. The chain combines TRBV24-1 with TRBJ2-5, with 10 bases identical to TRBD1. The germline CDR1 and CDR2 sequences are KGHDR and SFDVKD. J lost 5 bases, V lost 1 base, and 9 bases had no gene match. CDR3 length: 17 residues.

For the CDR3, the DNA is TGTGCCAGCTCACCTACTAGCGGGGGGCCAGATACGCAGTATTTT. Protein sequence: CASSPTSGGPDTQYF. J is TRBJ2-3 and V is TRBV18; TRBD2 matches 12 bases. J gave up 4 bases and V 3 bases, and 2 bases lay outside the gene matches. In germline, CDR1 is KGHSH, CDR2 LQKENI. The CDR3 covers 15 residues.

CDR3 sequence: CASSWGTGLNYGYTF. CDR3 coding DNA: TGTGCCAGCAGTTGGGGGACAGGACTTAACTATGGCTACACCTTC. The genes are TRBV6-5 and TRBJ1-2, with 8 positions matching TRBD1. The CDR3 extends over 15 amino acids. The germline gives CDR1 MNHEY, CDR2 SVGAGI. V lost 4 bases, J lost 1 base, and 5 bases stayed unmatched.

The CDR3 nucleotides read TGTGCCAGCAGCAAAAGACAGGGTTCTCAGCCCCAGCATTTT. This sequence encodes CASSKRQGSQPQHF. The V call is TRBV28, the J call TRBJ1-5; TRBD1 matches at 7 bases. CDR1 and CDR2 (germline): MDHEN, SYDVKM. V was clipped by 6 bases and J by 6 bases; unmatched bases: 8. The CDR3 is 14 amino acids.

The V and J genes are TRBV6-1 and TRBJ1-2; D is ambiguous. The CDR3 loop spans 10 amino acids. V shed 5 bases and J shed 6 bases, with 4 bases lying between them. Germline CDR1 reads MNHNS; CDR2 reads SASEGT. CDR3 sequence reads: CASSHDGYTF. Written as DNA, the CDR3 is TGTGCCAGCAGTCATGATGGCTACACCTTC.

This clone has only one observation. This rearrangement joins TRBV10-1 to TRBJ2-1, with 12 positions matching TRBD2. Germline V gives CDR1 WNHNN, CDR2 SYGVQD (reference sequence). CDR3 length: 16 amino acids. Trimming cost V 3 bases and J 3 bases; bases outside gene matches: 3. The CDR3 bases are TGCGCCAGCAGTGATCGGACTAGCGGGATCTACAATGAGCAGTTCTTC. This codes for CASSDRTSGIYNEQFF.

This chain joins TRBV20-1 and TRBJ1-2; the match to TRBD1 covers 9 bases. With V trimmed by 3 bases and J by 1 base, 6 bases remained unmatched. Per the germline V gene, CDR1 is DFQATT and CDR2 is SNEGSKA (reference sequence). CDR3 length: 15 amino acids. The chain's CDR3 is CSASRGQGLNYGYTF. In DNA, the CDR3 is TGCAGTGCTAGTAGGGGACAGGGACTTAACTATGGCTACACCTTC.

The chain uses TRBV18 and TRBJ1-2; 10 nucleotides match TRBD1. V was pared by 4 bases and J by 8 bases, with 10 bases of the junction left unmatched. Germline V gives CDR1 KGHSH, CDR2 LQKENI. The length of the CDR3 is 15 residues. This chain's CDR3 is CASSQPGQGLGGYTF. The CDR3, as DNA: TGTGCCAGCTCACAGCCGGGACAGGGGCTGGGCGGCTACACCTTC.

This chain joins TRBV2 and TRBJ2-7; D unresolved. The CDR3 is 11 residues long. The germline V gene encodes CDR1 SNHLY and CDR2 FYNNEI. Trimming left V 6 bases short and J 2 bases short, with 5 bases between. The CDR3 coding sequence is TGTGCCAGCAGACAGACCTACGAGCAGTACTTC. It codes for CASRQTYEQYF.

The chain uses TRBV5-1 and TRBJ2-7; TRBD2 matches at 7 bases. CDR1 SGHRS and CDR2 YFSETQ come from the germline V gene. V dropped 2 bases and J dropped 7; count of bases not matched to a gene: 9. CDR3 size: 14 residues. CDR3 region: CASSFEAGDKEQYF. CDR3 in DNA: TGCGCCAGCAGCTTCGAGGCGGGGGATAAAGAGCAGTACTTC.